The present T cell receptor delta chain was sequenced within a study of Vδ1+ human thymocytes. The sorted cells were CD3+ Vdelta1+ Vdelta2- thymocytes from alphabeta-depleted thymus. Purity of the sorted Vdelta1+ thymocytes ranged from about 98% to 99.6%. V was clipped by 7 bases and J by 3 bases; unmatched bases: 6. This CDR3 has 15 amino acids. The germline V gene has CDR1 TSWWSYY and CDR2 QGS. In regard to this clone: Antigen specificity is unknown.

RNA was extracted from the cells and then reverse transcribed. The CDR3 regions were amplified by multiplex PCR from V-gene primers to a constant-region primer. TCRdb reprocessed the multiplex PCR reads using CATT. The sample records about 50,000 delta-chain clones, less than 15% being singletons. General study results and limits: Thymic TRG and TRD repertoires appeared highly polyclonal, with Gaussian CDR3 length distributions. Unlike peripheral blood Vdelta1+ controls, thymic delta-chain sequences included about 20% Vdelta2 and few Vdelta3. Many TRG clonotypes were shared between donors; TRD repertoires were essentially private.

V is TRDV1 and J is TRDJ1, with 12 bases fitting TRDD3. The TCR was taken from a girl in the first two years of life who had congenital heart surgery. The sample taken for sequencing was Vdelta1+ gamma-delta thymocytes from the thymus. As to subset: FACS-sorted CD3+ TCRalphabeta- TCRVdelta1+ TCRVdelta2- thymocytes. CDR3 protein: CALAHSGGYADKLIF. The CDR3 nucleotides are TGTGCTCTTGCCCACTCTGGGGGATACGCCGATAAACTCATCTTT.